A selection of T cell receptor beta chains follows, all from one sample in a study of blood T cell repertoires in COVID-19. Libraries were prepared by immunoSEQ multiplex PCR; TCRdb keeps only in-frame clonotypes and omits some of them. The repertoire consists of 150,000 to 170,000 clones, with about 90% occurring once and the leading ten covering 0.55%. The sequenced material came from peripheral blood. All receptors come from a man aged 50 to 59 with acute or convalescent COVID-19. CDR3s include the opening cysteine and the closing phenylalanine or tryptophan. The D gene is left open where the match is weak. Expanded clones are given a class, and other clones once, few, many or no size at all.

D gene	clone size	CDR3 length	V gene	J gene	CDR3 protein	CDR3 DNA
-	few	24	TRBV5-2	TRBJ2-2	CASNWPSAGPRRSGGAFSSGELFF	TGTGCCAGCAACTGGCCCTCCGCAGGTCCACGGCGTAGCGGGGGGGCCTTTTCGTCCGGGGAGCTGTTTTTT
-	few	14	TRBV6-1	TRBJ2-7	CASSESGRTPEQYF	TGTGCCAGCAGTGAATCTGGGAGGACTCCCGAGCAGTACTTC
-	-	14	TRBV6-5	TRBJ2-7	CASNRRDNSYEQYF	TGTGCCAGCAATCGCCGGGACAACTCCTACGAGCAGTACTTC
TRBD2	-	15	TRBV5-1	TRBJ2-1	CASSLGLAGYNEQFF	TGCGCCAGCAGCTTGGGACTAGCGGGTTATAATGAGCAGTTCTTC
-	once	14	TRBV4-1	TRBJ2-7	CASSQGPGSGEQYF	TGCGCCAGCAGCCAAGGTCCGGGGTCGGGGGAGCAGTACTTC
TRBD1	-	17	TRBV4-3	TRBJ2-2	CASSQDRDRKNTGELFF	TGCGCCAGCAGCCAAGATCGGGACAGGAAAAACACCGGGGAGCTGTTTTTT
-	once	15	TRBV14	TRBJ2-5	CASSPTLDSRETQYF	TGTGCCAGCAGCCCAACTCTCGACAGCCGGGAGACCCAGTACTTC
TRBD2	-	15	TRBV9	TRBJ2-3	CASSAGTSFTDTQYF	TGTGCCAGCAGCGCAGGGACTAGCTTCACAGATACGCAGTATTTT
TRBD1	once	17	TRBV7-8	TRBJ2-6	CASSLVGGGSGANVLTF	TGTGCCAGCAGCTTAGTAGGGGGCGGATCCGGGGCCAACGTCCTGACTTTC
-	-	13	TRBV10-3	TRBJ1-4	CATQGQEGEKLFF	TGTGCCACTCAGGGGCAAGAGGGTGAAAAACTGTTTTTT
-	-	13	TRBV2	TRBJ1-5	CASAQGRGQPQHF	TGTGCCAGCGCGCAGGGGAGAGGGCAGCCCCAGCATTTT
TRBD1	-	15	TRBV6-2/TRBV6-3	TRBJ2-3	CASSYLQGSTDTQYF	TGTGCCAGCAGTTACCTACAGGGGAGCACAGATACGCAGTATTTT
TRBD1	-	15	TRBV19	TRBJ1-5	CASSIGRGRIQPQHF	TGTGCCAGTAGTATCGGCAGGGGGCGAATTCAGCCCCAGCATTTT
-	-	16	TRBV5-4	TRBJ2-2	CASSTYFGQGTGELFF	TGTGCCAGCAGCACCTATTTTGGGCAGGGGACCGGGGAGCTGTTTTTT
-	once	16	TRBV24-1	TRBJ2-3	CATSDLAGDLLHTQYF	TGTGCCACCAGTGATCTCGCAGGGGATCTGCTCCATACGCAGTATTTT
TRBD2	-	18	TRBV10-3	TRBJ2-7	CAISESPALAGNSYEQYF	TGTGCCATCAGTGAGTCTCCCGCACTAGCGGGGAACTCCTACGAGCAGTACTTC
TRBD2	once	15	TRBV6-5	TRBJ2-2	CATRLAGGRAGELFF	TGTGCCACCCGACTAGCGGGAGGGCGGGCCGGGGAGCTGTTTTTT
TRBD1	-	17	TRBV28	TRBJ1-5	CASSSPGQGIRDQPQHF	TGTGCCAGCAGTTCACCGGGACAGGGGATTAGGGATCAGCCCCAGCATTTT
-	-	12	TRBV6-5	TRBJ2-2	CASSFQTGELFF	TGTGCCAGCAGTTTCCAAACCGGGGAGCTGTTTTTT
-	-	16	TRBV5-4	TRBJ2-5	CASSLAGTGGQETQYF	TGTGCCAGCAGCTTGGCCGGGACTGGGGGACAAGAGACCCAGTACTTC
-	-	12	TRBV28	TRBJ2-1	CASSLLYNEQFF	TGTGCCAGCAGTTTACTTTACAATGAGCAGTTCTTC
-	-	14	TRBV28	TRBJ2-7	CASRPRGEWDEQYF	TGTGCCAGCAGACCCCGCGGGGAATGGGACGAGCAGTACTTC
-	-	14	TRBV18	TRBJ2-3	CASSPSGSTDTQYF	TGTGCCAGCTCACCGTCAGGGAGCACAGATACGCAGTATTTT
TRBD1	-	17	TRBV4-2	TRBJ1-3	CASSQEEGALSGNTIYF	TGTGCCAGCAGCCAAGAGGAGGGGGCCCTCTCTGGAAACACCATATATTTT
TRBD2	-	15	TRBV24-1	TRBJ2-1	CATSDLGTSTDEQFF	TGTGCCACCAGTGATTTAGGGACTAGTACGGATGAGCAGTTCTTC
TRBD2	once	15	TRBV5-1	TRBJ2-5	CASSLNSGRRETQYF	TGCGCCAGCAGCCTTAATAGCGGGAGGCGCGAGACCCAGTACTTC
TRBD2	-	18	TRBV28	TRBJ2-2	CASSLPPGLAGVTGELFF	TGTGCCAGCAGTTTACCCCCTGGACTAGCGGGAGTTACCGGGGAGCTGTTTTTT
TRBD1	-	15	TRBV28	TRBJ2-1	CASSLIGTGYNEQFF	TGTGCCAGCAGTTTAATCGGGACAGGTTACAATGAGCAGTTCTTC
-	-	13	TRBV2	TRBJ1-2	CASRAGPNYGYTF	TGTGCCAGCAGAGCAGGCCCGAACTATGGCTACACCTTC
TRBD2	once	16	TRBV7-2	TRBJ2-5	CASSLSGTSGQETQYF	TGTGCCAGCAGCTTATCTGGGACTAGCGGGCAAGAGACCCAGTACTTC
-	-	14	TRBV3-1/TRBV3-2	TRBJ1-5	CASSRQDSNQPQHF	TGTGCCAGCAGCCGACAGGATAGCAATCAGCCCCAGCATTTT
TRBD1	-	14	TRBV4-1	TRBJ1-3	CASSRTIRGDTIYF	TGCGCCAGCAGCCGGACTATCAGGGGGGACACCATATATTTT
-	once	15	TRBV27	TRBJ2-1	CASSSLAGSYNEQFF	TGTGCCAGCAGTTCCCTAGCAGGCTCCTACAATGAGCAGTTCTTC
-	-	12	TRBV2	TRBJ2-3	CASRRLGDTQYF	TGTGCCAGCAGGCGACTAGGAGATACGCAGTATTTT
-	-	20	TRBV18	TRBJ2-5	CASSPPSKTGTVAYQETQYF	TGTGCCAGCTCACCACCGAGTAAAACAGGAACTGTGGCTTATCAAGAGACCCAGTACTTC
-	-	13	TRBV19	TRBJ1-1	CASSLARVTEAFF	TGTGCCAGTAGCCTAGCAAGGGTTACTGAAGCTTTCTTT
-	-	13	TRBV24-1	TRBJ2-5	CATSGGGEETQYF	TGTGCCACCAGTGGAGGGGGAGAGGAGACCCAGTACTTC
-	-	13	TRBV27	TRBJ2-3	CASPTGSTDTQYF	TGTGCCAGCCCTACGGGGAGCACAGATACGCAGTATTTT
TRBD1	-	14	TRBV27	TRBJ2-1	CASTRQGANNEQFF	TGTGCCAGCACCCGACAGGGGGCGAACAATGAGCAGTTCTTC
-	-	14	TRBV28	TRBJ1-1	CASSPGGGGTEAFF	TGTGCCAGCAGTCCTGGGGGGGGAGGGACTGAAGCTTTCTTT
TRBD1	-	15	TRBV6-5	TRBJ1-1	CASSRDRLLNTEAFF	TGTGCCAGCAGTCGGGACAGGCTATTGAACACTGAAGCTTTCTTT